The rows below give T cell receptor beta chains drawn from one sample of a study of regulatory T cells in long-lasting Graves disease. TCRdb called the multiplex PCR reads again in MiXCR, with one record for every CDR3 protein. The data hold around 250,000 distinct CDR3 sequences, with around 19% observed a single time. This sample also appeared in a second study, on T cells in Graves' hyperthyroidism and ophthalmopathy.

Sequencing was performed on peripheral blood mononuclear cells (PBMCs), taken at new diagnosis, from a patient treated with antithyroid drugs. These receptors all come from a woman between 25 and 40 years old with Graves disease. CDR3s include the opening cysteine and the closing phenylalanine or tryptophan. Each record gives: clone size, V gene, D gene, J gene, CDR3 protein, CDR3 DNA. D genes are given only for firm matches. Some rows mark clone size as missing; the rest say once, few, many or name a class of expanded clone.

clone size: many; V gene: TRBV20-1; D gene: TRBD1; J gene: TRBJ2-7; CDR3 protein: CSARVPLRDRGHEQYF; CDR3 DNA: TGCAGTGCTAGAGTACCCCTTCGGGACAGGGGCCACGAGCAGTACTTC
clone size: many; V gene: TRBV14; D gene: NA; J gene: TRBJ2-1; CDR3 protein: CASSPLGNSRRSNSHEQFF; CDR3 DNA: TGTGCCAGCAGCCCTCTCGGGAACAGCAGACGGTCTAACAGCCATGAGCAGTTCTTC
clone size: many; V gene: TRBV11-2; D gene: TRBD1; J gene: TRBJ1-4; CDR3 protein: CASSLDRVATNEKLFF; CDR3 DNA: TGTGCCAGCAGTCTAGACAGGGTGGCAACTAATGAAAAACTGTTTTTT
clone size: few; V gene: TRBV6-1; D gene: NA; J gene: TRBJ2-7; CDR3 protein: CASGIVAYEQYF; CDR3 DNA: TGTGCCAGCGGGATAGTAGCCTACGAGCAGTACTTC
clone size: many; V gene: TRBV19; D gene: NA; J gene: TRBJ1-1; CDR3 protein: CASRGSPRENTEAFF; CDR3 DNA: TGTGCCAGTAGAGGTTCCCCCAGGGAGAACACTGAAGCTTTCTTT
clone size: many; V gene: TRBV5-4; D gene: TRBD2; J gene: TRBJ2-1; CDR3 protein: CASSNQRGASEQFF; CDR3 DNA: TGTGCCAGCAGTAACCAGCGGGGGGCTAGTGAGCAGTTCTTC
clone size: NA; V gene: TRBV14; D gene: NA; J gene: TRBJ1-4; CDR3 protein: CASNVMVGEKLFF; CDR3 DNA: TGTGCCAGCAACGTGATGGTAGGCGAAAAACTGTTTTTT
clone size: NA; V gene: TRBV27; D gene: TRBD2; J gene: TRBJ2-1; CDR3 protein: CASSFGRGGGNEQFF; CDR3 DNA: TGTGCCAGCAGTTTCGGGCGGGGGGGGGGGAATGAGCAGTTCTTC
clone size: NA; V gene: TRBV5-5; D gene: TRBD1; J gene: TRBJ2-1; CDR3 protein: CASSWDRSYEQFF; CDR3 DNA: TGTGCCAGCAGCTGGGACAGATCCTACGAGCAGTTCTTC
clone size: many; V gene: TRBV20-1; D gene: TRBD2; J gene: TRBJ2-5; CDR3 protein: CSANGMVAGVQETQYF; CDR3 DNA: TGCAGTGCTAACGGGATGGTAGCGGGGGTCCAAGAGACCCAGTACTTC
clone size: NA; V gene: TRBV4-2; D gene: NA; J gene: TRBJ1-5; CDR3 protein: CAGSQDGHPDQPQHF; CDR3 DNA: TGTGCCGGCAGCCAAGACGGACATCCCGATCAGCCCCAGCATTTT
clone size: many; V gene: TRBV7-2; D gene: NA; J gene: TRBJ2-5; CDR3 protein: CASSLATARGETQYF; CDR3 DNA: TGTGCCAGCAGCTTAGCCACAGCACGGGGAGAGACCCAGTACTTC
clone size: many; V gene: TRBV29-1; D gene: TRBD1; J gene: TRBJ1-1; CDR3 protein: CSIVTGTNTEAFF; CDR3 DNA: TGCAGCATTGTGACAGGGACGAACACTGAAGCTTTCTTT
clone size: many; V gene: TRBV10-1; D gene: NA; J gene: TRBJ2-5; CDR3 protein: CASQGEERETQYF; CDR3 DNA: TGCGCCAGCCAGGGAGAGGAAAGAGAGACCCAGTACTTC
clone size: many; V gene: TRBV10-3; D gene: NA; J gene: TRBJ2-1; CDR3 protein: CAISVTSLVHEQFF; CDR3 DNA: TGTGCCATCAGTGTTACTAGCTTGGTCCATGAGCAGTTCTTC
clone size: many; V gene: TRBV6-5; D gene: NA; J gene: TRBJ1-2; CDR3 protein: CASSLSPGRGYTF; CDR3 DNA: TGTGCCAGCAGTTTGTCGCCAGGGAGAGGCTACACCTTC